Below, 5 T cell receptor beta chains from the same sample are listed, as sequenced in a study of Ad26.COV2.S vaccination and SARS-CoV-2 variants. Noted treatment: some 19 received Ad26.COV2.S at low or high dose, single or two shots; roughly five received placebo; per-sample allocation not given. Repertoires come from day 63 after the first vaccine or placebo injection. The method was immunoSEQ multiplex PCR; TCRdb's version includes in-frame clones alone and lacks a portion of them. The profile shows around 300,000 clones, 70% to 90% of them singletons. This specimen was peripheral blood, taken in a trial of Ad26.COV2.S vaccine versus placebo. The receptor source for this set is a person between 18 and 65 years old who received the Ad26.COV2.S COVID-19 vaccine or a placebo.

The gene calls are TRBV24-1 and TRBJ1-1; 7 nucleotides line up with TRBD1. V was pared by 4 bases and J by 8 bases, with 0 bases of the junction left unmatched. CDR1 is KGHDR and CDR2 is SFDVKD in the germline V gene. This CDR3 contains 11 residues. For the CDR3, the DNA is TGTGCCACCAGTGACAGGGGGGAAGCTTTCTTT. It yields the protein CATSDRGEAFF.

J is TRBJ2-5 and V is TRBV7-2; 9 nucleotides match TRBD2. Per germline, CDR1 SGHTA and CDR2 FQGNSA. There are 15 residues in the CDR3. J gave up 5 bases and V 5 bases, and 9 bases lay outside the gene matches. CDR3 protein: CASSQTGTSRETQYF. The CDR3 bases are TGTGCCAGCAGCCAGACCGGGACTAGCAGGGAGACCCAGTACTTC.

The rearrangement uses TRBV7-2 and TRBJ2-1, with 8 bases fitting TRBD1. This CDR3 contains 14 residues. With 6 bases clipped from V and 4 bases from J, the junction kept 5 bases outside the gene matches. CDR1 and CDR2 from the germline V gene are SGHTA and FQGNSA. CDR3: CASRGQGYYNEQFF. CDR3 DNA: TGTGCCAGCAGAGGACAGGGCTATTACAATGAGCAGTTCTTC.

The chain has TRBV5-6 and TRBJ1-6, with D possibly matching TRBD1 (6 bases). Germline CDR1 SGHDT, CDR2 YYEEEE. The CDR3 contains 15 residues. Trimming left V 1 base short and J 8 bases short, with 13 bases between. For the CDR3, the DNA is TGTGCCAGCAGCTTGCGGGGGGCTTTTGATTCACCCCTCCACTTT. This sequence encodes CASSLRGAFDSPLHF.

V and J are TRBV10-1 and TRBJ2-5, with D perhaps TRBD1 or TRBD2 (5 bases each). From germline, CDR1 is WNHNN and CDR2 SYGVQD (reference sequence). The ends were cut back, 2 bases at V and 1 base at J, with 5 bases in the middle. The CDR3 is 13 amino acids. Here the CDR3 DNA reads TGCGCCAGCAGTGAGGGGACCCAAGAGACCCAGTACTTC. Translating gives CASSEGTQETQYF.